The TCR beta chain under discussion was sequenced for a study of cytomegalovirus exposure and HLA in healthy donors. General observations from the study: It was reportedly the case that the classifier diagnosed cytomegalovirus status with high specificity and sensitivity.

The primer mix had 60 Vbeta and 13 Jbeta primers. Some clones are missing from TCRdb's copy, which holds only in-frame ones; the method was immunoSEQ multiplex PCR. The sample records 90,000 to 100,000 clones, roughly four fifths being singletons. The ends lost 4 bases at V and 6 bases at J; junction bases unmatched: 12. The CDR3 is made up of 17 amino acids. Regarding this clone: Its target is not known.

The specimen sequenced was PBMCs. This sequence was found in a man aged 50 to 60 in good health and CMV-seronegative. The gene calls are TRBV23-1 and TRBJ1-5, with 10 bases that match TRBD1. TRBV23-1 is designated an ORF whose function remains uncertain. The CDR3 region is CASSRTGTGEDGQPQHF. The DNA for the CDR3 is TGCGCCAGCAGTCGTACCGGGACAGGGGAGGATGGTCAGCCCCAGCATTTT.